The rows below give T cell receptor beta chains drawn from one sample of a study of T-cell reconstitution after alpha-beta-depleted transplantation in children. From the PCR reads, TCRdb called clonotypes with MiXCR, one entry per CDR3 protein. The table shows 450,000 to 550,000 distinct CDR3 sequences, with about 10% occurring only once. Here the sequenced sample was PBMCs, mostly from graft donor cells, taken 180 days after TCRalphabeta/CD19-depleted stem cell transplant. The receptor set was obtained from a female patient between 2 and 10 years old who had a stem cell transplant for aplastic anemia, so the T cells may come from the graft donor. Both conserved end residues are part of each CDR3. A D gene is named only where the DNA matches it firmly.

>TRBV15|-|TRBJ1-2
CATSRDRFVTF
>TRBV28|-|TRBJ1-2
CASSSFSHYGYTF
>TRBV19|-|TRBJ2-7
CASRASSSSGLYEQYF
>TRBV20-1|-|TRBJ1-5
CSAHASDSGNQPQHF
>TRBV7-3|-|TRBJ1-1
CASSLTLTTEAFF
>TRBV20-1|TRBD1|TRBJ2-5
CSASPGQGETQYF
>TRBV5-1|TRBD1|TRBJ2-7
CASSFYSDRGSAYEQYF
>TRBV20-1|-|TRBJ1-2
CSARESYHRYGYTF
>TRBV18|-|TRBJ1-1
CASSPISGAGAFF
>TRBV7-2|-|TRBJ2-1
CASSRSLQRYSYNEQFF
>TRBV4-2|-|TRBJ2-3
CASSQDPLGEGTDTQYF
>TRBV3-1|-|TRBJ1-5
CASSQGGIGNQPQHF
>TRBV5-1|-|TRBJ2-1
CASSSGDPYNEQFF
>TRBV29-1|-|TRBJ2-1
CSVAIATVSYNEQFF
>TRBV5-1|-|TRBJ2-3
CASSGAYTDTQYF
>TRBV2|-|TRBJ1-5
CASNFRDGGIQGSQPQHF
>TRBV10-2|TRBD2|TRBJ2-7
CASSDSREDYEQYF
>TRBV6-2/TRBV6-3|TRBD2|TRBJ2-5
CASKRTSGGPYQETQYF
>TRBV4-3|-|TRBJ2-7
CASSQAGLGFEQYF
>TRBV28|-|TRBJ2-3
CASRPVPTGSTDTQYF
>TRBV7-2|TRBD1|TRBJ1-2
CASSLVDRGMVNYGYTF
>TRBV4-1|TRBD2|TRBJ2-2
CASSSRTSGIGETGELFF
>TRBV20-1|-|TRBJ1-4
CSARSLQWRGVEKLFF
>TRBV14|-|TRBJ2-3
CASSQDGEFTGTDTQYF
>TRBV3-1|-|TRBJ1-1
CASTQGSLGGAFF